A single sample gave rise to the 10 T cell receptor beta chains below, sequenced in a study of CD8 T cell repertoires and HIV-1 epitope variants. Here immunoSEQ multiplex PCR was the method, and the copy in TCRdb shows in-frame clones only, minus some. The data show 95,000 or so clones, around 67% seen once. Sequenced sample: uncultured baseline CD8+ T cells from peripheral blood mononuclear cells (PBMCs). Source of these receptors: a male donor with HIV.

This clone was seen a single time. The chain employs TRBV18 and TRBJ2-7, with TRBD2 matching 12 bases. With 6 bases clipped from V and 4 bases from J, the junction kept 7 bases outside the gene matches. The CDR3 length is 15 residues. The germline V gene has CDR1 KGHSH and CDR2 LQKENI. The CDR3 DNA is TGTGCCAGCTCCCATACTAGCGGGAGGAGGTACGAGCAGTACTTC. Its protein product is CASSHTSGRRYEQYF.

This clone was observed a few times. The V call is TRBV2, the J call TRBJ1-6; 7 bases are shared with TRBD1. Germline values: CDR1 SNHLY, CDR2 FYNNEI. V shed 8 bases, J shed 4 bases, and the junction held 8 bases outside the gene matches. The CDR3 covers 15 residues. CDR3 nucleotides: TGTGCCAGCGATGGATTGGGACAGTATAATTCACCCCTCCACTTT. It yields the protein CASDGLGQYNSPLHF.

The rearrangement links TRBV13 to TRBJ2-2; unclear D gene. The germline V gene encodes CDR1 PRHDT and CDR2 FYEKMQ (reference sequence). CDR3 length: 13 amino acids. V was pared by 4 bases and J by 1 base, with 4 bases between. In nucleotides, the CDR3 is TGTGCCAGCAGCTATAAGAACACCGGGGAGCTGTTTTTT. Protein product: CASSYKNTGELFF.

The V call is TRBV5-4, the J call TRBJ2-5; weak D call: TRBD2 (7 bases). This CDR3 comprises 16 residues. V lost 4 bases and J 1 base, leaving 17 bases between the germline ends. The germline V gene encodes CDR1 SGHNT and CDR2 YYREEE (reference sequence). The CDR3 nucleotides read TGTGCCAGCAGCGCCACGGGCGGGGGCTTCCAAGAGACCCAGTACTTC. It is translated as CASSATGGGFQETQYF.

CDR3 coding DNA: TGTGCCAGCAGTGGGGGGGGAGGGCCCACCGGGGAGCTGTTTTTT. Its protein product is CASSGGGGPTGELFF. The J gene is TRBJ2-2, the V gene TRBV25-1, with 7 bases aligning to TRBD2. Germline V CDR1 and CDR2: MGHDK, SYGVNS. The CDR3 spans 15 residues. V was clipped by 4 bases and J by 4 bases; unmatched bases: 6. Full variable domain (remainder filled in from reference TRBV25-1 and TRBJ2-2): EADIYQTPRYLVIGTGKKITLECSQTMGHDKMYWYQQDPGMELHLIHYSYGVNSTEKGDLSSESTVSRIRTEHFPLTLESARPSHTSQYLCASSGGGGPTGELFFGEGSRLTVL.

The rearrangement uses TRBV28 and TRBJ2-2, with 8 bases that match TRBD1. The V gene's germline CDR1 is MDHEN and CDR2 SYDVKM. Germline trimming cut 7 bases from V and 5 bases from J; bases unmatched to any gene: 15. CDR3 length equals 17 residues. The CDR3 DNA reads TGTGCCAGCACCCGACCGGAGACAGGGGCTTTTACCGGGGAGCTGTTTTTT. It codes for CASTRPETGAFTGELFF.

The V gene is TRBV19, the J gene TRBJ1-1; 8 nucleotides match TRBD1. The CDR3 is 14 residues long. Trimming took 6 bases from V and 1 from J; bases not matched to a gene: 4. From germline, CDR1 is LNHDA and CDR2 SQIVND (reference sequence). The CDR3 DNA reads as TGTGCCAGTAGCTTAGGACAGGGGAACACTGAAGCTTTCTTT. Its translation: CASSLGQGNTEAFF. Drawing the rest from reference TRBV19 and TRBJ1-1, the complete variable domain is DGGITQSPKYLFRKEGQNVTLSCEQNLNHDAMYWYRQDPGQGLRLIYYSQIVNDFQKGDIAEGYSVSREKKESFPLTVTSAQKNPTAFYLCASSLGQGNTEAFFGQGTRLTVV.

The CDR3 sequence: CASSSVTLWGADTQYF. The CDR3 DNA is TGTGCCAGCAGCTCCGTTACCCTTTGGGGTGCAGATACGCAGTATTTT. This rearrangement joins TRBV7-9 to TRBJ2-3; D gene unclear. The CDR3 extends over 16 amino acids. Germline V lookup: CDR1 SEHNR, CDR2 FQNEAQ (reference sequence). V was pared by 4 bases and J by 4 bases, with 18 bases between.

The chain is built from TRBV2 and TRBJ1-2, with TRBD1 identical over 9 bases. There are 13 residues in the CDR3. V was pared by 7 bases and J by 7 bases, with 7 bases of the junction left unmatched. Looked up from germline, CDR1 is SNHLY and CDR2 is FYNNEI. The CDR3 sequence is CASKDRGQFGYTF. The CDR3 DNA reads TGTGCCAGCAAGGACAGGGGCCAATTTGGCTACACCTTC. Looking up the rest from reference TRBV2 and TRBJ1-2 gives the full variable domain: EPEVTQTPSHQVTQMGQEVILRCVPISNHLYFYWYRQILGQKVEFLVSFYNNEISEKSEIFDDQFSVERPDGSNFTLKIRSTKLEDSAMYFCASKDRGQFGYTFGSGTRLTVV.

This clone was recorded only once. The genes are TRBV27 and TRBJ2-7; D is uncertain. The length of the CDR3 is 14 residues. Looked up from germline, CDR1 is MNHEY and CDR2 is SMNVEV (reference sequence). V lost 11 bases and J lost 3, with 20 bases in between. CDR3 in amino acids: CAARPRASFYEQYF. The CDR3, as DNA: TGTGCCGCCCGCCCCCGAGCCAGTTTCTACGAGCAGTACTTC.